Listed here is a single T cell receptor (beta chain). Its antigen is as yet unknown. The data stem from a study of shared clonotypes between healthy human individuals. Notes on the study in general: Shared clonotypes across all four donors exceeded non-shared ones in generation probability.

The CDR3 sequence is 14 residues long. Germline CDR1 reads SGHDT; CDR2 reads YYEEEE. V lost 4 bases to trimming and J lost 4 bases, with 15 bases between them. Participating donors were healthy, HIV-negative adults free of recent acute infections or vaccinations. It was across several immunoSEQ plates that each subset's genomic DNA was evenly split. The method was immunoSEQ multiplex PCR; TCRdb's version includes in-frame clones alone and lacks a portion of them. Here the sample spans about 660,000 clones, approximately 74% being singletons. The V call is TRBV5-6, the J call TRBJ2-7; D perhaps matches TRBD1 (6 bases). Sample: memory CD4+ T cells sorted from blood. Documented subset: CD45RA-negative fraction. The source is a woman aged 25 to 39 in good health. The CDR3 loop reads CASSGRGKPYEQYF. The DNA for the CDR3 is TGTGCCAGCAGCGGCAGGGGTAAGCCTTACGAGCAGTACTTC.